These 15 T cell receptor beta chains came from one sample sequenced in a study of T cells in Graves' hyperthyroidism and ophthalmopathy. Amplified TCR beta CDR3 regions came from RNA transcripts. A first-round RT-PCR of the TCR CDR3 used the HTBI primer set. MiXCR, run by TCRdb on the multiplex PCR reads, gives a single entry per CDR3 protein. The repertoire holds around 200,000 distinct CDR3 sequences, with 18% as singletons. The sequenced sample was blood. The source of these receptors is a middle-aged man with Graves' hyperthyroidism.

The chain carries TRBV3-1 and TRBJ2-4; TRBD1 is a possible D gene (5 bases). V was pared by 0 bases and J by 9 bases, with 9 bases between. CDR1 is LGHDT and CDR2 is YNNKEL in the germline V gene (reference sequence). The CDR3 totals 13 residues. The CDR3 sequence: CASSQDRVSIQYF. The DNA for the CDR3 is TGTGCCAGCAGCCAAGACAGGGTCAGCATTCAGTACTTC.

This clonotype was counted many times. The V call is TRBV6-1, the J call TRBJ2-5; 11 nucleotides match TRBD2. CDR3 length equals 16 residues. The germline CDR1 and CDR2 sequences are MNHNS and SASEGT. J was trimmed by 2 bases and V by 6 bases; bases with no gene match: 8. Here the CDR3 DNA reads TGTGCCAGCAGCCCGACTAGCGGGGTCCCTCAAGAGACCCAGTACTTC. Translation: CASSPTSGVPQETQYF.

Concerning this clonotype itself: Just one base apart from a much larger clone, this may be a read error. The chain joins TRBV27 to TRBJ1-2, with 7 positions matching TRBD1. This CDR3 spans 15 amino acids. V shed 5 bases, J shed 7 bases, and the junction held 13 bases outside the gene matches. The germline V gene has CDR1 MNHEY and CDR2 SMNVEV (reference sequence). Here the CDR3 DNA reads TGTGCCAGCAGTGGTGATAACAGACAGGGTTTTGGCTACACCTTC. This translates into CASSGDNRQGFGYTF.

In its sample, this clonotype was seen many times. The V and J genes are TRBV7-2 and TRBJ2-4, with unresolved D. The CDR3 extends over 11 amino acids. CDR1 and CDR2 from the germline V gene are SGHTA and FQGNSA. The V gene lost 4 bases and the J gene lost 9 bases, with 7 bases spanning the gap. The CDR3 here is CASSSRGIQYF. The DNA of the CDR3 is TGTGCCAGCAGCTCGCGAGGCATTCAGTACTTC.

Many counts were recorded for this clonotype. The genes are TRBV6-1 and TRBJ2-7; a possible D gene is TRBD2 (6 bases). V lost 7 bases and J lost 2, with 9 bases in between. The CDR3 is made up of 12 amino acids. Germline assignment: CDR1 MNHNS and CDR2 SASEGT. This CDR3 reads CASTGTAYEQYF. CDR3 coding DNA: TGTGCCAGCACCGGGACTGCCTACGAGCAGTACTTC.

The gene calls are TRBV20-1 and TRBJ1-3; D call uncertain. The germline V gene has CDR1 DFQATT and CDR2 SNEGSKA (reference sequence). This CDR3 spans 12 amino acids. Deletions cut 5 bases from V and 2 bases from J, with 7 bases between. As DNA, the CDR3 is TGCAGTGCTTTAACAGCTGGAAACACCATATATTTT. This encodes CSALTAGNTIYF.

The chain couples TRBV28 to TRBJ2-2; 8 positions agree with TRBD2. This CDR3 has 15 residues. Germline V gene sequence: CDR1 MDHEN, CDR2 SYDVKM. V trimming: 5 bases; J trimming: 8 bases; junction bases outside the gene matches: 10. The CDR3 coding sequence is TGTGCCAGCAGTCAAAATAGCGGGACTGAAGGGGAGCTGTTTTTT. It is translated as CASSQNSGTEGELFF.

The rearrangement joins TRBV7-2 to TRBJ2-2; TRBD2 is a possible D gene (6 bases). This CDR3 spans 17 amino acids. In germline, CDR1 is SGHTA, CDR2 FQGNSA. V was shortened by 5 bases and J by 0 bases, with 16 bases between the two germline ends. This chain's CDR3 is CASSTAWGLANTGELFF. The CDR3 DNA is TGTGCCAGCAGCACCGCTTGGGGACTCGCGAACACCGGGGAGCTGTTTTTT. The full variable domain, in which reference TRBV7-2 and TRBJ2-2 provide the parts outside the CDR3, is GAGVSQSPSNKVTEKGKDVELRCDPISGHTALYWYRQSLGQGLEFLIYFQGNSAPDKSGLPSDRFSAERTGGSVSTLTIQRTQQEDSAVYLCASSTAWGLANTGELFFGEGSRLTVL.

This clonotype was picked up a small number of times. V is TRBV7-7 and J is TRBJ2-2; D possibly matches TRBD1 or TRBD2 (6 bases each). Germline V gene sequence: CDR1 SSHAT, CDR2 FNYEAQ (reference sequence). The CDR3 contains 15 residues. CDR3 bases: TGTGCTGGCAGCTTAGGGGGGCGCGTCACCGGGGAGCTGTTTTTT. Its protein product is CAGSLGGRVTGELFF.

This clonotype was found many times. V usage is TRBV28 and J usage is TRBJ2-5, with D perhaps TRBD2 (6 bases). The CDR3 is 16 residues long. Trimming left V 6 bases short and J 4 bases short, with 21 bases between. CDR1 is MDHEN and CDR2 is SYDVKM in the germline V gene. CDR3 sequence reads: CASSPTTGVFRETQYF. The CDR3 DNA is TGTGCCAGCAGCCCCACCACGGGAGTCTTTCGAGAGACCCAGTACTTC.

This clonotype has ten or more counts. The chain joins TRBV24-1 to TRBJ1-5, with 7 bases identical to TRBD1. CDR3 length: 13 amino acids. Per germline, CDR1 KGHDR and CDR2 SFDVKD. With V trimmed by 7 bases and J by 5 bases, 4 bases remained unmatched. The CDR3: CATSDRDDQPQHF. CDR3 sequence (DNA): TGTGCCACCAGCGACAGGGATGATCAGCCCCAGCATTTT.

J is TRBJ1-2 and V is TRBV20-1; no definite D call. Trimming took 0 bases from V and 1 from J, leaving 9 bases between them. This CDR3 is 14 amino acids long. The germline V gene encodes CDR1 DFQATT and CDR2 SNEGSKA (reference sequence). The CDR3 DNA reads TGCAGTGCTAGAGATTTGACTGGTAACTATGGCTACACCTTC. Translating it yields CSARDLTGNYGYTF.

This clonotype was counted ten times or more. The V and J genes are TRBV5-1 and TRBJ2-3; no reliable D call. The CDR3 has 16 residues. Germline lookup yields CDR1 SGHRS and CDR2 YFSETQ. The V end lost 2 bases, the J end lost 3 bases, and 16 bases lay between the germline ends. CDR3 region: CASSFSRSLDTDTQYF. The CDR3 bases are TGCGCCAGCAGCTTTTCCAGGTCGTTAGATACAGATACGCAGTATTTT.

This clonotype was counted only a few times. The chain's CDR3 is CASSHTGGSGNQPQHF. CDR3 coding DNA: TGTGCCAGCAGCCATACAGGGGGCTCGGGCAATCAGCCCCAGCATTTT. The rearrangement links TRBV6-1 to TRBJ1-5; 9 bases map to TRBD1. CDR1 is MNHNS and CDR2 is SASEGT in the germline V gene. There are 16 residues in the CDR3. The V segment lost 6 bases and the J segment 2 bases; nucleotides outside the gene matches: 8.

Worth noting for this clonotype: It may be a read error: a sequence one base away is much more abundant. The rearrangement uses TRBV5-1 and TRBJ2-7; 8 bases align to TRBD1. The germline gives CDR1 SGHRS, CDR2 YFSETQ. The trim removed 7 bases at V and 7 bases at J, leaving 10 bases unmatched. This CDR3 spans 13 amino acids. The CDR3 sequence is CASGQGAKNEQYF. The CDR3 DNA is TGCGCCAGCGGGCAGGGGGCAAAAAATGAGCAGTACTTC.